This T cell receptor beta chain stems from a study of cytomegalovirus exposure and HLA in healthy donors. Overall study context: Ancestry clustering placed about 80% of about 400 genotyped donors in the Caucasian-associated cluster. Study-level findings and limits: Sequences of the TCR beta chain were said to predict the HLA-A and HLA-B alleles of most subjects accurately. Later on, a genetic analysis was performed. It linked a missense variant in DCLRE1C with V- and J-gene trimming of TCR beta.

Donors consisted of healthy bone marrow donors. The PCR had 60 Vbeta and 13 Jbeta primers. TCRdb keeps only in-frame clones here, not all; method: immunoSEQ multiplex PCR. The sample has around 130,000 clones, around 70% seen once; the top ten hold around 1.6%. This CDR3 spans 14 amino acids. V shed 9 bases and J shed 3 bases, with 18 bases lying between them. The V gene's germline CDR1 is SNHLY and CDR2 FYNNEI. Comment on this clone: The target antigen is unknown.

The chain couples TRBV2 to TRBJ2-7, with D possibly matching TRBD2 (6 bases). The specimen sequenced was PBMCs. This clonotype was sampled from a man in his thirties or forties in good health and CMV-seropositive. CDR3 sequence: CASDPGDSNYEQYF. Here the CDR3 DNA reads TGTGCCAGTGACCCCGGGGACTCAAACTACGAGCAGTACTTC.